Following are 21 T cell receptor beta chains from one sample sequenced in a study of blood T cell repertoires in COVID-19. Method: immunoSEQ multiplex PCR; TCRdb's copy keeps in-frame clones and lacks some. The table has approximately 300,000 clones, around 90% seen once. Sequencing input: PBMCs or T cells enriched from blood (not recorded which). The receptors shown here come from a woman in her twenties or thirties who had recovered from COVID-19.

The rearrangement joins TRBV30 to TRBJ2-3; 9 bases are a match to TRBD2. The V gene end was trimmed by 3 bases and the J gene end by 0 bases; junction bases not matched to a gene: 4. Germline CDR1 and CDR2: GTSNPN and SVGIG (reference sequence). The CDR3 covers 15 residues. CDR3 region: CAWRQRGASTDTQYF. As DNA, the CDR3 is TGTGCCTGGAGGCAGCGGGGGGCTAGCACAGATACGCAGTATTTT.

V gene TRBV4-1 combines with J gene TRBJ2-1; TRBD2 matches 7 bases. CDR1 and CDR2 from the germline V gene are MGHRA and YSYEKL. V dropped 4 bases and J dropped 3; count of bases not matched to a gene: 6. The CDR3 is 15 amino acids. CDR3 protein: CASSLGLENYNEQFF. In DNA, the CDR3 is TGCGCCAGCAGCCTCGGACTAGAAAACTACAATGAGCAGTTCTTC.

The V and J genes are TRBV4-2 and TRBJ1-2; TRBD1 is a possible D gene (5 bases). This CDR3 region has 13 residues. Germline V gene sequence: CDR1 LGHNA, CDR2 YNFKEQ. V was trimmed by 4 bases and J by 6 bases, leaving 12 bases between them. The CDR3 DNA follows: TGTGCCAGCAGCCTAACAGGAGGGGATGGCTACACCTTC. It is translated as CASSLTGGDGYTF.

The chain is built from TRBV7-8 and TRBJ2-3; D ambiguous. CDR1 is SGHVS and CDR2 is FQNEAQ in the germline V gene. V was shortened by 4 bases and J by 1 base, with 18 bases between the two germline ends. CDR3 size: 17 residues. The CDR3 reads CASSSYLTEVGTDTQYF. The CDR3 DNA is TGTGCCAGCAGCTCGTATCTAACAGAAGTCGGCACAGATACGCAGTATTTT.

The CDR3 loop reads CASSSEGTFYGYTF. The CDR3 DNA reads TGTGCCAGCAGCTCCGAGGGGACATTTTATGGCTACACCTTC. The V and J genes are TRBV7-2 and TRBJ1-2; D might be TRBD1 (6 bases). The germline V gene has CDR1 SGHTA and CDR2 FQGNSA. The CDR3 runs to 14 residues. V lost 4 bases and J lost 5, with 14 bases in between.

J is TRBJ2-4 and V is TRBV5-1; TRBD2 matches at 7 bases. J gave up 2 bases and V 0 bases, and 8 bases lay outside the gene matches. The CDR3 totals 17 residues. Germline loops: CDR1 SGHRS, CDR2 YFSETQ. In DNA form, the CDR3 reads TGCGCCAGCAGCTTGGCCCACGGCGGGAGCTCCAAAAACATTCAGTACTTC. Translation gives CASSLAHGGSSKNIQYF.

The chain carries TRBV18 and TRBJ1-5, with D unclear. Germline V gives CDR1 KGHSH, CDR2 LQKENI. The CDR3 loop spans 14 amino acids. Deletions cut 8 bases from V and 5 bases from J, with 16 bases between. In DNA form, the CDR3 reads TGTGCCAGCCGCTATTCGGGTCTCCATCAGCCCCAGCATTTT. Residues: CASRYSGLHQPQHF.

The sample holds one count of this clone. The V gene is TRBV28, the J gene TRBJ1-2; possibly TRBD1 for D (6 bases). The germline V gene encodes CDR1 MDHEN and CDR2 SYDVKM. The CDR3 spans 14 residues. V lost 4 bases to trimming and J lost 0 bases, with 9 bases between them. CDR3 protein: CASSSAGANYGYTF. The CDR3 coding sequence is TGTGCCAGCAGTTCTGCAGGGGCTAACTATGGCTACACCTTC.

This clone was seen only a few times. The chain combines TRBV28 with TRBJ1-3; maybe TRBD1 (5 bases). This CDR3 contains 15 residues. Per germline, CDR1 MDHEN and CDR2 SYDVKM. Trimming stripped 7 bases from V and 0 bases from J, with 13 bases between. CDR3 loop: CASTTGTHSGNTIYF. CDR3 nucleotide sequence: TGTGCCAGCACCACAGGAACACACTCTGGAAACACCATATATTTT.

This chain joins TRBV19 and TRBJ2-5; 14 bases map to TRBD2. In germline, CDR1 is LNHDA, CDR2 SQIVND (reference sequence). V gave up 5 bases and J gave up 5 bases; unmatched junction bases: 7. The CDR3 is made up of 16 amino acids. Here the CDR3 reads CASSPGLAGGWETQYF. The CDR3 bases are TGTGCCAGTAGTCCCGGACTAGCGGGGGGATGGGAGACCCAGTACTTC.

The chain is built from TRBV28 and TRBJ2-2, with D maybe TRBD1 (6 bases). The V gene's germline CDR1 is MDHEN and CDR2 SYDVKM. Trimming pared 1 base from V and 5 bases from J, leaving 11 bases between. The CDR3 is made up of 15 amino acids. The CDR3 sequence is CASSLFRGDTGELFF. Written as DNA, the CDR3 is TGTGCCAGCAGTTTATTCAGGGGAGATACCGGGGAGCTGTTTTTT.

CDR3 nucleotides: TGTGCCAGCAGTGCCCACGGGGGGGGAAATTCACCCCTCCACTTT. Protein product: CASSAHGGGNSPLHF. This sequence joins TRBV28 and TRBJ1-6; TRBD1 might be the D (5 bases). The CDR3 extends over 15 amino acids. Germline CDR1 is MDHEN and CDR2 is SYDVKM. The ends were cut back, 5 bases at V and 7 bases at J, with 15 bases in the middle.

This chain uses TRBV3-1 (or the pseudogene TRBV3-2) with TRBJ1-3, with a possible D match to TRBD1 (6 bases). This CDR3 region has 16 residues. V gave up 1 base and J gave up 4 bases, with 14 bases separating them. Germline V gene lookup returns CDR1 LGHDT and CDR2 YNNKEL (reference sequence). The CDR3 protein is CASSQAGTIPGNTIYF. The CDR3 DNA is TGTGCCAGCAGCCAAGCGGGGACAATCCCCGGAAACACCATATATTTT.

The CDR3 DNA reads as TGTGCCAGCAGCCTCCCTGGGGAGGGGGGTGAGCTTAACTATGGCTACACCTTC. It translates to CASSLPGEGGELNYGYTF. This sequence joins TRBV7-9 and TRBJ1-2; maybe TRBD1 (6 bases). CDR3 length equals 18 residues. Germline CDR1 reads SEHNR; CDR2 reads FQNEAQ (reference sequence). The V gene lost 5 bases and the J gene lost 1 base, with 23 bases spanning the gap.

CDR3 protein: CASSFLGGGGYTF. DNA for the CDR3: TGTGCCAGCAGCTTCTTAGGCGGGGGTGGCTACACCTTC. This chain links TRBV7-6 with TRBJ1-2; possibly TRBD1 for D (5 bases). The CDR3 spans 13 residues. Germline CDR1 is SGHVS and CDR2 is FNYEAQ. V lost 3 bases to trimming and J lost 7 bases, with 12 bases between them.

This rearrangement joins TRBV7-2 to TRBJ2-7; 12 nucleotides line up with TRBD1. V trimming: 5 bases; J trimming: 6 bases; junction bases outside the gene matches: 5. The CDR3 consists of 14 residues. CDR1 and CDR2 (germline): SGHTA, FQGNSA. CDR3 nucleotide sequence: TGTGCCAGCAGCACCGGGACAGGGGGCGGCGAGCAGTACTTC. Protein sequence: CASSTGTGGGEQYF.

J is TRBJ2-5 and V is TRBV11-2; 10 nucleotides align to TRBD1. Germline CDR1 SGHAT, CDR2 FQNNGV. The CDR3 totals 14 residues. Unmatched junction bases numbered 11, after V lost 6 bases and J lost 10 bases. In DNA, the CDR3 is TGTGCCAGCAGTTCGAGGGACAGGGGACGGGACCAGTACTTC. Amino acid sequence: CASSSRDRGRDQYF. Full variable domain (rest looked up from reference TRBV11-2 and TRBJ2-5): EAGVAQSPRYKIIEKRQSVAFWCNPISGHATLYWYQQILGQGPKLLIQFQNNGVVDDSQLPKDRFSAERLKGVDSTLKIQPAKLEDSAVYLCASSSRDRGRDQYFGPGTRLLVL.

V is TRBV4-1 and J is TRBJ2-1; a weak D match, TRBD2 (5 bases). Germline assignment: CDR1 MGHRA and CDR2 YSYEKL. There are 16 residues in the CDR3. V shed 0 bases and J shed 8 bases, with 17 bases lying between them. This CDR3 is CASSQEFGGPVDEQFF. For the CDR3, the DNA is TGCGCCAGCAGCCAAGAATTTGGAGGCCCCGTCGATGAGCAGTTCTTC.

V usage is TRBV16 and J usage is TRBJ1-4, with D tentatively TRBD1 (6 bases). V gave up 4 bases and J gave up 0 bases, with 15 bases separating them. The germline V gene encodes CDR1 KGHSY and CDR2 FQNENV. This CDR3 comprises 17 residues. DNA of the CDR3: TGTGCCAGCAGCCGAGGACAGACAGTTGCAACTAATGAAAAACTGTTTTTT. Its protein is CASSRGQTVATNEKLFF.

This clone was seen only once. J is TRBJ2-4 and V is TRBV7-2, with 8 bases lining up with TRBD2. The CDR3 extends over 16 amino acids. CDR1 SGHTA and CDR2 FQGNSA come from the germline V gene. After removal of 5 bases from V and 6 bases from J, the junction contained 12 bases not matched to a gene. The CDR3 loop reads CASSPKSGSGGNIQYF. The CDR3, as DNA: TGTGCCAGCAGCCCGAAATCGGGGAGCGGGGGAAACATTCAGTACTTC.

V gene TRBV7-2 combines with J gene TRBJ2-2; D remains ambiguous. Trimming left V 6 bases short and J 7 bases short, with 12 bases between. CDR1 is SGHTA and CDR2 is FQGNSA in the germline V gene. CDR3 size: 13 residues. CDR3 sequence reads: CASSLSPGGELFF. CDR3 nucleotides: TGTGCCAGCAGTTTAAGTCCGGGCGGGGAGCTGTTTTTT.